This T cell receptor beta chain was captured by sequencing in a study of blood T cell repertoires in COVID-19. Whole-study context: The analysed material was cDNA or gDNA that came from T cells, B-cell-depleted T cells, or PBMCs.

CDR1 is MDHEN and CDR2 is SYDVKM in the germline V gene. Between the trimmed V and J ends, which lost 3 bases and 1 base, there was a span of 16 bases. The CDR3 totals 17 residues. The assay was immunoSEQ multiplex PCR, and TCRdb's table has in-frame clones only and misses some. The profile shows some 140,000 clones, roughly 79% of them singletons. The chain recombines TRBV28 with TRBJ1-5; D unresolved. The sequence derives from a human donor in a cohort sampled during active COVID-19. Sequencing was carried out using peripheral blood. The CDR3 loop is CASSFGADARSNQPQHF. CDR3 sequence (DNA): TGTGCCAGCAGTTTTGGAGCGGATGCGAGGAGCAATCAGCCCCAGCATTTT. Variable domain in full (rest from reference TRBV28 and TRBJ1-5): DVKVTQSSRYLVKRTGEKVFLECVQDMDHENMFWYRQDPGLGLRLIYFSYDVKMKEKGDIPEGYSVSREKKERFSLILESASTNQTSMYLCASSFGADARSNQPQHFGDGTRLSIL.